A selection of T cell receptor beta chains follows, all from one sample in a study of shared clonotypes between healthy human individuals. Produced via immunoSEQ multiplex PCR; TCRdb's table is partial and in-frame only. This table holds some 2,000,000 clones, about 94% found once. The sample consisted of naive CD4+ T cells sorted from blood. These receptors all stem from a man aged 18 to 30 in good health. CDR3s include the opening cysteine and the closing phenylalanine or tryptophan. Clone size is stated in some rows and not others, as once, few, many or a class when expanded.

size	V	CDR3
NA	TRBV10-3	CAISESGLLGNTIYF
NA	TRBV5-4	CASSPGVGEYNEQFF
NA	TRBV4-2	CASSPGTSGVNEQFF
NA	TRBV2	CASSSGQYTDTQYF
NA	TRBV6-1	CATPVELAEQYF
many	TRBV18	CASSPGQQETQYF
NA	TRBV6-5	CASSYSIPGEGYGYTF
NA	TRBV6-6	CASNNRGYNEQFF
NA	TRBV5-4	CASSLANAALNTGELFF
few	TRBV5-1	CASSLDRGSNQPQHF
NA	TRBV5-1	CASSLLGTDEKLFF
NA	TRBV19	CASSTRGGGSTDTQYF
NA	TRBV7-8	CASSLGREPTDTQYF
NA	TRBV9	CASSVGGALSYNEQFF
NA	TRBV28	CASRDAAGSYEQYF
NA	TRBV6-1	CASSEQDFGNTIYF
NA	TRBV6-1	CASSTTGQTTYEQYF
few	TRBV21-1	CASSRQGRSPLHF
NA	TRBV5-8	CASSLRQGSGYTF
NA	TRBV5-1	CASSESGGGYNEQFF
once	TRBV11-2	CASCRPGGHIQYF
NA	TRBV6-5	CASSYDAGGLTGELFF
NA	TRBV7-8	CASSLPRGGSYNEQFF
NA	TRBV18	CASSKDQGGVYGYTF
NA	TRBV14	CASSHPGTLAYEQYF
NA	TRBV6-4	CASSVGSTEAFF
NA	TRBV11-2	CASSPSNGGYRIF
NA	TRBV5-1	CASSLGQFYGYTF
NA	TRBV5-1	CASSQSGTEKNIQYF
NA	TRBV18	CASSGGRVYEQYF
NA	TRBV6-6	CASSYELSYEQYF
NA	TRBV11-2	CASSSGLAAFYEQYF
NA	TRBV30	CAWKLDPLAEQYF
NA	TRBV2	CASSPDSRGNNEQFF
NA	TRBV5-4	CASSTWRGVNTGELFF
NA	TRBV18	CASSPVTESANYGYTF
NA	TRBV7-9	CASSLAPPDTQYF
NA	TRBV5-6	CASSLGAEVYEQYF
once	TRBV5-6	CASSFRYGRAFGEQYF
NA	TRBV19	CASSAGSGLETQYF
NA	TRBV27	CASSLSWGSGNTIYF
NA	TRBV28	CASSFRGSEQYF
NA	TRBV5-4	CASSRGTGSQETQYF
NA	TRBV6-5	CASRDPDRIYEQYF
NA	TRBV9	CASSERQLSNSPLHF
NA	TRBV7-8	CASSSLDRGGTYEQYF
NA	TRBV2	CASRQGAGGAERYF
NA	TRBV21-1	CASSKHAAGQQETQYF
NA	TRBV28	CASSPTGYEKLFF
NA	TRBV29-1	CSVRGGSTDTQYF
NA	TRBV18	CASSPSSGVRDSPLHF